The sequence of this T cell receptor (beta chain) was determined in a study of cytomegalovirus exposure and HLA in healthy donors. A note on this clone: No antigen is known for it.

The CDR3 is 14 residues long. Germline V gene data show CDR1 as SGHRS and CDR2 as YFSETQ. With 3 bases clipped from V and 6 bases from J, the junction kept 6 bases outside the gene matches. The study, taken as a whole, reports: No immune exposure information besides CMV serostatus was available.

The study ran its PCR with 60 Vbeta and 13 Jbeta primers. Sequenced by immunoSEQ multiplex PCR; TCRdb stores in-frame clones only, minus some. The sample records fewer than 250,000 clones, roughly 77% being singletons. Sample: PBMCs. This receptor was obtained from a man aged 25 to 40 in good health and CMV-seropositive. The V and J genes are TRBV5-1 and TRBJ1-2; 9 bases fit TRBD1. CDR3 bases: TGCGCCAGCAGCTGGGGACAGGGCGGCAATGGCTACACCTTC. Amino acid sequence: CASSWGQGGNGYTF.